The 7 T cell receptor beta chains reported below all come from one sample, sequenced in a study of cytomegalovirus exposure and HLA in healthy donors. Clones were read by immunoSEQ multiplex PCR, and TCRdb kept only the in-frame ones, dropping some. The sample records 120,000 or so clones, roughly 90% being singletons. Sequencing was done on a sample of PBMCs. The receptors stem from a man aged 25 to 40 in good health and CMV-seronegative.

This clone occurred once. The CDR3 reads CASIPEQGVRTEAFF. The CDR3 bases are TGTGCCAGCATCCCCGAACAGGGGGTAAGAACTGAAGCTTTCTTT. The rearrangement links TRBV6-5 to TRBJ1-1; TRBD1 aligns across 8 bases. The length of the CDR3 is 15 residues. The V and J ends lost 7 bases and 5 bases, in that order; junction bases with no gene match: 12. Germline V CDR1 and CDR2: MNHEY, SVGAGI.

V gene TRBV7-9 combines with J gene TRBJ1-2; weak D call: TRBD1 (5 bases). V was cut by 5 bases and J by 3 bases, with 16 bases left in between. The CDR3 is made up of 15 amino acids. From germline, CDR1 is SEHNR and CDR2 FQNEAQ (reference sequence). The CDR3 region is CASSLGRGFDYGYTF. DNA for the CDR3: TGTGCCAGCAGCCTGGGGCGAGGTTTTGACTATGGCTACACCTTC.

This clone has a handful of counts. This rearrangement joins TRBV4-3 to TRBJ2-7; tentative D call: TRBD2 (6 bases). V shed 4 bases and J shed 3 bases, with 16 bases lying between them. CDR3 size: 15 residues. Germline V gene data show CDR1 as LGHNA and CDR2 as YSLEER. The CDR3 reads CASSPSRGTVYEQYF. CDR3 DNA sequence: TGCGCCAGCAGCCCCTCCCGGGGGACCGTCTACGAGCAGTACTTC.

The chain carries TRBV4-1 and TRBJ1-6; D perhaps matches TRBD1 (6 bases). CDR3 length: 17 residues. Trimming took 0 bases from V and 7 from J, leaving 16 bases between them. Germline V CDR1 and CDR2: MGHRA, YSYEKL. The CDR3, as DNA: TGCGCCAGCAGCCAAGATAGAGCGGGGGCCCGGAATTCACCCCTCCACTTT. Encoded protein: CASSQDRAGARNSPLHF.

V gene TRBV29-1 combines with J gene TRBJ1-1, with a possible D match to TRBD1 (5 bases). V was cut by 7 bases and J by 3 bases, with 24 bases left in between. Germline CDR1 and CDR2: SQVTM and ANQGSEA. This CDR3 spans 16 amino acids. CDR3: CSGADGGGYVDTEAFF. The CDR3, as DNA: TGCAGCGGCGCGGACGGTGGGGGGTATGTCGACACTGAAGCTTTCTTT.

The sample holds one count of this clone. The chain uses TRBV30 and TRBJ1-1; weak D call: TRBD1 (6 bases). This CDR3 comprises 12 residues. CDR1 GTSNPN and CDR2 SVGIG come from the germline V gene (reference sequence). V lost 3 bases and J 8 bases, leaving 13 bases between the germline ends. The CDR3 region is CAWSGGGREAFF. The CDR3 DNA reads TGTGCCTGGAGCGGGGGGGGCAGGGAAGCTTTCTTT.

This rearrangement joins TRBV19 to TRBJ1-3, with D maybe TRBD1 (6 bases). Germline V gives CDR1 LNHDA, CDR2 SQIVND (reference sequence). V was cut by 5 bases and J by 8 bases, with 13 bases left in between. The CDR3 runs 13 residues. The CDR3 DNA follows: TGTGCCAGTAGTGTCCTCAGGGGTGACACCATATATTTT. Translating gives CASSVLRGDTIYF.